One sample yielded the 11 T cell receptor beta chains listed below, sequenced in a study of CD8+CD57+ T cells in acquired aplastic anemia. For CDR3 and TCR beta VDJ profiling, genomic DNA was the template used. TCRdb re-analysed the reads in MiXCR, keeping a single row per CDR3 protein. The sample has some 160,000 distinct CDR3 sequences, less than 60% seen once; the top ten hold roughly 3.2%. All patients picked for sequencing had shown, by flow cytometry, an expansion of CD8+CD57+ cells. Material for sequencing was sorted CD4+, CD8+, or CD8+CD57+ T cells (not recorded which) from PBMCs. The receptor source for this set is a human donor with aplastic anemia.

In this sample, this clonotype turned up many times. The rearrangement uses TRBV5-1 and TRBJ1-1; D is ambiguous. Per the germline V gene, CDR1 is SGHRS and CDR2 is YFSETQ. The germline V and J ends were trimmed by 0 bases and 3 bases, with 12 bases remaining between them. The CDR3 contains 15 residues. CDR3 protein: CASSLGSVDDTEAFF. The CDR3, as DNA: TGCGCCAGCAGCTTGGGGTCCGTCGATGACACTGAAGCTTTCTTT.

Details on this clonotype: At one end the junction does not follow the germline gene, possibly because of a read error. This chain links TRBV19 with TRBJ1-4; tentative D call: TRBD1 (5 bases). Germline lookup yields CDR1 LNHDA and CDR2 SQIVND (reference sequence). The CDR3 runs 16 residues. CDR3 in amino acids: CASSVRKGTGNEKLFF. The CDR3, as DNA: TGCGCCAGTAGTGTAAGGAAGGGGACGGGTAATGAAAAACTGTTTTTT.

The chain links TRBV20-1 to TRBJ2-3; no clear D. This CDR3 region has 13 residues. V shed 1 base and J shed 2 bases, with 7 bases lying between them. Germline assignment: CDR1 DFQATT and CDR2 SNEGSKA (reference sequence). The CDR3 coding sequence is TGCAGTGCTAGAGGAGAGAACACAGATACGCAGTATTTT. This sequence encodes CSARGENTDTQYF.

This clonotype was picked up a small number of times. This chain uses TRBV7-9 with TRBJ2-7, with TRBD2 matching over 11 bases. The germline CDR1 and CDR2 sequences are SEHNR and FQNEAQ (reference sequence). V shed 3 bases and J 4 bases; nucleotides not matched to a gene: 5. The CDR3 has 15 amino acids. The CDR3 is CASSFSGTSGYEQYF. The CDR3 nucleotides read TGTGCCAGCAGCTTCTCCGGGACTAGCGGTTACGAGCAGTACTTC.

As for this clonotype: A much more abundant neighbour one base away suggests this may be a read error. The V and J genes are TRBV7-2 and TRBJ1-1; D is undetermined. CDR1 SGHTA and CDR2 FQGNSA come from the germline V gene. Trimming stripped 2 bases from V and 1 base from J, with 5 bases between. The CDR3 totals 13 residues. CDR3 amino acids: CASSLYWNTEAFF. CDR3 coding DNA: TGTGCCAGCAGCTTATATTGGAACACTGAAGCTTTCTTT.

The sample holds many counts of this clonotype. The rearrangement joins TRBV7-8 to TRBJ1-5, with TRBD1 identical over 9 bases. V shed 3 bases and J 7 bases; nucleotides not matched to a gene: 7. Germline V gene lookup returns CDR1 SGHVS and CDR2 FQNEAQ. CDR3 length: 15 amino acids. CDR3 region: CASSLGTGLWQPQHF. CDR3 nucleotides: TGTGCCAGCAGCTTGGGGACAGGGTTGTGGCAGCCCCAGCATTTT.

This clonotype appeared many times. The chain employs TRBV7-9 and TRBJ1-1; 9 bases map to TRBD1. Germline V gene data show CDR1 as SEHNR and CDR2 as FQNEAQ (reference sequence). V shed 0 bases and J 0 bases; nucleotides not matched to a gene: 2. The CDR3 totals 16 residues. The CDR3 DNA reads as TGTGCCAGCAGCTTAGCACAGGGGGCCATGAACACTGAAGCTTTCTTT. It encodes CASSLAQGAMNTEAFF.

This sequence joins TRBV19 and TRBJ1-3; D gene ambiguous. The CDR3 has 15 residues. V lost 3 bases and J lost 7, with 16 bases in between. Looked up from germline, CDR1 is LNHDA and CDR2 is SQIVND (reference sequence). The CDR3 DNA sequence: TGTGCCAGTAGTATCAGAGACAAGTCCAGGAACACCATATATTTT. Encoded protein: CASSIRDKSRNTIYF.

As regards this clonotype: A much larger clone lies a single base off, so this may be a read error. V is TRBV10-3 and J is TRBJ1-6, with D unclear. The CDR3 length is 17 residues. V lost 5 bases, J lost 0 bases, and 14 bases lay in between. Germline CDR1 ENHRY, CDR2 SYGVKD. For the CDR3, the DNA is TGTGCCATCAGTTACCGCCCAGTAAGCTCCTATAATTCACCCCTCCACTTT. It encodes CAISYRPVSSYNSPLHF.

This chain links TRBV10-3 with TRBJ2-3, with a possible D match to TRBD2 (5 bases). The CDR3 loop spans 14 amino acids. The germline gives CDR1 ENHRY, CDR2 SYGVKD. V was shortened by 3 bases and J by 0 bases, with 7 bases between the two germline ends. CDR3: CAISDPGSTDTQYF. The CDR3 DNA sequence: TGTGCCATCAGTGATCCGGGAAGCACAGATACGCAGTATTTT.

This clonotype showed up many times. The germline gene is not matched at one end of the junction; a read error may be the cause. CDR3 residues: CASSLAGAPNTEAFF. The CDR3 DNA reads TGCGCCAGCAGCTTGGCCGGGGCGCCGAACACTGAAGCTTTCTTT. The chain is built from TRBV5-5 and TRBJ1-1, with a weak D call TRBD1 (5 bases). Per the germline V gene, CDR1 is SGHKS and CDR2 is YYEKEE (reference sequence). This CDR3 has 15 amino acids.